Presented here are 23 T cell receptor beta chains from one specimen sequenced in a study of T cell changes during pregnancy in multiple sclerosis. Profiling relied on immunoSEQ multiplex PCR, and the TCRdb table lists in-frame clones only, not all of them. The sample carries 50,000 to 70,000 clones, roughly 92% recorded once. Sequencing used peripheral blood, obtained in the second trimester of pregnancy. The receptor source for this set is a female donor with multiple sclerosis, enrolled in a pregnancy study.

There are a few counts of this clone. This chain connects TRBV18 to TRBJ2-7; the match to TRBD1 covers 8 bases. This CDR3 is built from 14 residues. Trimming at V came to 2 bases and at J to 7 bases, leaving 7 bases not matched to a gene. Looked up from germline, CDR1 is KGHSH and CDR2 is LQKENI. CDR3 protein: CASSPTGTGREQYF. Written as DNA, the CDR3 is TGTGCCAGCTCACCAACCGGGACAGGACGAGAGCAGTACTTC.

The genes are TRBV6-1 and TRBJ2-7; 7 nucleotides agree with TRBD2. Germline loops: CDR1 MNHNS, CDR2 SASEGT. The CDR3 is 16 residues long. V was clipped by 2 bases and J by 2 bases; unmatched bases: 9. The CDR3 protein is CASSELGGTIPYEQYF. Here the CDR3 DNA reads TGTGCCAGCAGTGAATTGGGGGGGACGATACCCTACGAGCAGTACTTC.

The CDR3 bases are TGTGCCAGCAGCTTAGACGTACTAGCGGGATACACCTACGAGCAGTACTTC. Translation gives CASSLDVLAGYTYEQYF. The V call is TRBV7-2, the J call TRBJ2-7, with 10 bases matching TRBD2. J was trimmed by 2 bases and V by 1 base; bases with no gene match: 8. Germline CDR1 is SGHTA and CDR2 is FQGNSA. This CDR3 spans 17 amino acids.

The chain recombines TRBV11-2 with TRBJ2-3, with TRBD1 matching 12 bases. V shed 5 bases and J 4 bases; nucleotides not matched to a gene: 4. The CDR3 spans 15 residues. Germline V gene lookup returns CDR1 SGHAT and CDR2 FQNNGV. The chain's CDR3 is CASSPGTGGADTQYF. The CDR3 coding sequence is TGTGCCAGCAGCCCTGGGACAGGGGGCGCAGATACGCAGTATTTT. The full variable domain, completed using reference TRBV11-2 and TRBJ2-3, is EAGVAQSPRYKIIEKRQSVAFWCNPISGHATLYWYQQILGQGPKLLIQFQNNGVVDDSQLPKDRFSAERLKGVDSTLKIQPAKLEDSAVYLCASSPGTGGADTQYFGPGTRLTVL.

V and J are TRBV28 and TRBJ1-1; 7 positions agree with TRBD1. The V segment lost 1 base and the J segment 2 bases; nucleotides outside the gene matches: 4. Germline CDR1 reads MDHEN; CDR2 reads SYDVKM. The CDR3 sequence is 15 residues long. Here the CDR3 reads CASSLFDRVNTEAFF. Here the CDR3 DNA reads TGTGCCAGCAGTTTATTCGACAGGGTTAACACTGAAGCTTTCTTT. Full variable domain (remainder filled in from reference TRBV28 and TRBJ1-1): DVKVTQSSRYLVKRTGEKVFLECVQDMDHENMFWYRQDPGLGLRLIYFSYDVKMKEKGDIPEGYSVSREKKERFSLILESASTNQTSMYLCASSLFDRVNTEAFFGQGTRLTVV.

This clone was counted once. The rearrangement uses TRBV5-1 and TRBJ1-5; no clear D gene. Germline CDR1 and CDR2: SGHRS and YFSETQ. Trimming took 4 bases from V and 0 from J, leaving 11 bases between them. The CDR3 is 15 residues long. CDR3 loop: CASSLNGNSNQPQHF. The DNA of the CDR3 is TGCGCCAGCAGCCTTAACGGGAATAGCAATCAGCCCCAGCATTTT.

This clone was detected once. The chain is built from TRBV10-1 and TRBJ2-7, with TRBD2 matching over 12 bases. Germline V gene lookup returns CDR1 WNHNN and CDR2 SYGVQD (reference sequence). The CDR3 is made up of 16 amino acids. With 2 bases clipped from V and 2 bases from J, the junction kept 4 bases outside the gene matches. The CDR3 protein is CASSEAGLAGPYEQYF. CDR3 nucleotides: TGCGCCAGCAGTGAGGCCGGACTAGCGGGACCCTACGAGCAGTACTTC.

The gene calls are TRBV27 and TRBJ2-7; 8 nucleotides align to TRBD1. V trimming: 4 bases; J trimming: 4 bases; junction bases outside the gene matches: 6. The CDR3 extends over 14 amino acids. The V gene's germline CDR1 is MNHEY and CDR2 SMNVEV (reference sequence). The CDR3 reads CASSSSGGFYEQYF. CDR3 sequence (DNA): TGTGCCAGCAGTTCCTCAGGGGGCTTTTACGAGCAGTACTTC.

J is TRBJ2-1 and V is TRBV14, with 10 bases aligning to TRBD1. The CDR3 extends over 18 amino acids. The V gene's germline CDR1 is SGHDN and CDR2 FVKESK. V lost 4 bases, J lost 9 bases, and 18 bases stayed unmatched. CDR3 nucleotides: TGTGCCAGCAGCCGCGGACCGGGACAGGGGTTTATTCATGGTGAGCAGTTCTTC. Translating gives CASSRGPGQGFIHGEQFF.

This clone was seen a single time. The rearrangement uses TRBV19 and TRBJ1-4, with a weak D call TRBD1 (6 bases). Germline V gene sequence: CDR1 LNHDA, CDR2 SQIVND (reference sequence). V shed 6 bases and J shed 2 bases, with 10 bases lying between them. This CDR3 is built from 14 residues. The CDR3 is CASRLQGTNEKLFF. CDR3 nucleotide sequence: TGTGCCAGTAGGCTACAGGGTACTAATGAAAAACTGTTTTTT. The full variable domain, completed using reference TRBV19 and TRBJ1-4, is DGGITQSPKYLFRKEGQNVTLSCEQNLNHDAMYWYRQDPGQGLRLIYYSQIVNDFQKGDIAEGYSVSREKKESFPLTVTSAQKNPTAFYLCASRLQGTNEKLFFGSGTQLSVL.

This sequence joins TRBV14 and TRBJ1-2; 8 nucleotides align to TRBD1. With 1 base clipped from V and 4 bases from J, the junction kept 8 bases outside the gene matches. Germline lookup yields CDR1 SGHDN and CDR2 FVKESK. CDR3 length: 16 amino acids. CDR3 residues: CASSQASTGGGYGYTF. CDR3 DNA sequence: TGTGCCAGCAGCCAAGCTTCTACAGGGGGGGGCTATGGCTACACCTTC.

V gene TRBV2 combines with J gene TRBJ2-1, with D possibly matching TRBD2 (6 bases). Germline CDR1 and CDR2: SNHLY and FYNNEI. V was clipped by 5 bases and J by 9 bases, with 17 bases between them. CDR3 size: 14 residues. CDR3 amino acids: CASSKYYSGLEQFF. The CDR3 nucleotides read TGTGCCAGCAGTAAATACTATAGCGGCCTTGAGCAGTTCTTC.

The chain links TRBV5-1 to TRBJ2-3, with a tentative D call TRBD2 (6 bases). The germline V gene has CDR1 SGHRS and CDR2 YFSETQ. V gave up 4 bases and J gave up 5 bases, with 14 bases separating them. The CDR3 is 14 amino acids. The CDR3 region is CASSPGTGGDTQYF. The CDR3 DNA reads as TGCGCCAGCAGCCCCGGGACCGGGGGAGATACGCAGTATTTT.

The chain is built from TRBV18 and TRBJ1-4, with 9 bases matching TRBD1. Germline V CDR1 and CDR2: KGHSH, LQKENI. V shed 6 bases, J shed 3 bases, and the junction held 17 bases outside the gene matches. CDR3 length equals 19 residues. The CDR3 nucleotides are TGTGCCAGCTCGATTACAGGGGGCGATCCCGTGAGCGCTAATGAAAAACTGTTTTTT. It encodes CASSITGGDPVSANEKLFF.

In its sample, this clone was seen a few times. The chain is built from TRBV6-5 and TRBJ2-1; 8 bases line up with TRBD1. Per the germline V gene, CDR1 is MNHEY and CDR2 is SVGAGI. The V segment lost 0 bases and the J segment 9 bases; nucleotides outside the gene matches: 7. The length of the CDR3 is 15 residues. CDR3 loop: CASSYSNDRGIEQFF. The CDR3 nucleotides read TGTGCCAGCAGTTACTCGAACGACAGGGGTATTGAGCAGTTCTTC.

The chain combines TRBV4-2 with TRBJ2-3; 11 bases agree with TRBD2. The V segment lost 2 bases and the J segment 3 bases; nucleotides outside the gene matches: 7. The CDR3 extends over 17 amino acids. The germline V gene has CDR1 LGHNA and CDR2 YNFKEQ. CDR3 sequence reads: CASSQRSGRGGTDTQYF. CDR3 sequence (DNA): TGTGCCAGCAGCCAACGTAGCGGGAGGGGTGGAACAGATACGCAGTATTTT.

CDR3 sequence reads: CASSLAGRPSQETQYF. CDR3 bases: TGTGCCAGCAGCTTGGCAGGGCGACCCTCTCAAGAGACCCAGTACTTC. The chain couples TRBV5-6 to TRBJ2-5; D possibly corresponds to TRBD1 (5 bases). Germline loops: CDR1 SGHDT, CDR2 YYEEEE. V lost 0 bases and J 2 bases, leaving 14 bases between the germline ends. CDR3 length: 16 amino acids.

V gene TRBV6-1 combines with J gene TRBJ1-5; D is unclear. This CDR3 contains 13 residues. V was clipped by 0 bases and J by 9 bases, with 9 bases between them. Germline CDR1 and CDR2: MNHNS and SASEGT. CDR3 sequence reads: CASSEAPPGPQHF. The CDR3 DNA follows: TGTGCCAGCAGTGAAGCGCCCCCCGGGCCCCAGCATTTT.

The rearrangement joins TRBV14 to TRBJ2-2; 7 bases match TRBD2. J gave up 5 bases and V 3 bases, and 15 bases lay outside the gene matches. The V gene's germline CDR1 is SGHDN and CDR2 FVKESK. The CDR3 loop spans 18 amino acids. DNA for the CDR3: TGTGCCAGCAGCCATCGGCTAACTGGCGGGAGAGGGACCGGGGAGCTGTTTTTT. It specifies CASSHRLTGGRGTGELFF.

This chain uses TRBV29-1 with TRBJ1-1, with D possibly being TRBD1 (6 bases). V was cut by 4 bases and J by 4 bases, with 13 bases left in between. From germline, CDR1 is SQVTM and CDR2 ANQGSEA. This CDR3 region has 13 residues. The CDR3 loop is CSVGRGMGTEAFF. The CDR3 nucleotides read TGCAGCGTTGGCAGGGGTATGGGCACTGAAGCTTTCTTT. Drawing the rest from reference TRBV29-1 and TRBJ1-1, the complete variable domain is SAVISQKPSRDICQRGTSLTIQCQVDSQVTMMFWYRQQPGQSLTLIATANQGSEATYESGFVIDKFPISRPNLTFSTLTVSNMSPEDSSIYLCSVGRGMGTEAFFGQGTRLTVV.

CDR3 coding DNA: TGTGCCAGCAGCCTAAGACAGGGATCAGCTTTCTTT. Encoded protein: CASSLRQGSAFF. This chain links TRBV7-2 with TRBJ1-1; 7 nucleotides match TRBD1. Germline CDR1 is SGHTA and CDR2 is FQGNSA. V was pared by 5 bases and J by 10 bases, with 7 bases of the junction left unmatched. The CDR3 is made up of 12 amino acids.

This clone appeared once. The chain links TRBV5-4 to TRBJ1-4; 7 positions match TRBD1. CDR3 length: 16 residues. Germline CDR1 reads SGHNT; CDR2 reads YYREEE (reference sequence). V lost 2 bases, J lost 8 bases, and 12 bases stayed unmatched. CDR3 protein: CASSLGGYRGQEKLFF. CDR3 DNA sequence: TGTGCCAGCAGCTTAGGGGGATACAGGGGCCAAGAAAAACTGTTTTTT.

CDR3 nucleotides: TGTGCATCGGAGGGAGGGCCGAACAATGAGCAGTTCTTC. This sequence encodes CASEGGPNNEQFF. The chain is built from TRBV2 and TRBJ2-1, with 7 bases fitting TRBD2. Germline lookup yields CDR1 SNHLY and CDR2 FYNNEI. The CDR3 is made up of 13 amino acids. The whole variable domain, remainder taken from reference TRBV2 and TRBJ2-1, is EPEVTQTPSHQVTQMGQEVILRCVPISNHLYFYWYRQILGQKVEFLVSFYNNEISEKSEIFDDQFSVERPDGSNFTLKIRSTKLEDSAMYFCASEGGPNNEQFFGPGTRLTVL.